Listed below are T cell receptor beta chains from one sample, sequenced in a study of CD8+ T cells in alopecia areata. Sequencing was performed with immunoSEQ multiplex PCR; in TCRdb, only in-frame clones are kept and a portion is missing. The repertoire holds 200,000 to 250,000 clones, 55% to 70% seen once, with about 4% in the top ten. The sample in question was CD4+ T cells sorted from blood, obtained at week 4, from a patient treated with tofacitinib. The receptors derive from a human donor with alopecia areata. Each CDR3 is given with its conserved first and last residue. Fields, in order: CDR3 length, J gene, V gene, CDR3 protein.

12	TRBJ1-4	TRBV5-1	CASSPGREKLFF
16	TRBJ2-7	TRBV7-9	CASSLVEWSSSYEQYF
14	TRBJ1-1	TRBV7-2	CASSYADMNTEAFF
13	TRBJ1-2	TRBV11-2	CASSFGQNYGYTF
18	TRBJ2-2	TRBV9	CASSTRLAGLLNTGELFF
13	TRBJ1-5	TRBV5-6	CASKVGARQPQHF
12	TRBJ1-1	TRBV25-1	CASMGTNTEAFF
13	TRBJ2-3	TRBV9	CASSTSSGPTQYF
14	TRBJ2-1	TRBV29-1	CSVTTSGVLGEQFF
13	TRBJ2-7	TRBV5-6	CASKEGGNYEQYF
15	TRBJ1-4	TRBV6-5	CASSWGGGPSEKLFF
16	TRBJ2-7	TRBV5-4	CASSGYRQGAMNEQYF
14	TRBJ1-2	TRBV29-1	CSVESGDSNYGYTF
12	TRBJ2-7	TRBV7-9	CASSLGSYEQYF
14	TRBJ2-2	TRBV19	CASSSGQGTGELFF
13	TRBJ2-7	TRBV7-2	CASSLIESYEQYF
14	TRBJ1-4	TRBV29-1	CSVAGTLRGEKLFF
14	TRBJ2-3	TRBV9	CASSAVPSPHTQYF
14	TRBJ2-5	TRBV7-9	CASSFFRGKETQYF
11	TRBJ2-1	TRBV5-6	CASSLTNEQFF
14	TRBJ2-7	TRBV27	CASRNGTVSYEQYF
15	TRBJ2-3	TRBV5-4	CASSLGAGSTDTQYF
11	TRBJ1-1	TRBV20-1	CSAERVPEAFF
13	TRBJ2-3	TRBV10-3	CAIRGSATDTQYF
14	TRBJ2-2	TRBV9	CASSVDNGERELFF
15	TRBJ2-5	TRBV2	CASSEDRTVKETQYF
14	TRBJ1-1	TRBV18	CASSQGQGNTEAFF